These 2 T cell receptor beta chains share one sample of origin, sequenced in a study of cytomegalovirus exposure and HLA in healthy donors (TCRdb year 2017). Libraries came from the immunoSEQ multiplex PCR assay. The multiplex PCR relied on a mix of 60 forward primers for TCR Vbeta segments and 13 reverse primers for TCR Jbeta segments. TCRdb stores this immuneACCESS table with in-frame sequences only. Part of the clones is absent; in the studies checked, under half of the shortfall reflects unresolved V genes, and no reason is known for the rest. The sample yields about 200,000 clones; around 64% were counted once. The ten largest account for around 3% of the sample. The sequenced sample consisted of PBMCs. These receptors were collected from a man in his forties or fifties in good health and CMV-seropositive.

The chain links TRBV2 to TRBJ1-3; 7 bases align to TRBD1. The CDR3 has 19 residues. Germline trimming cut 2 bases from V and 0 bases from J; bases unmatched to any gene: 13. The germline gives CDR1 SNHLY, CDR2 FYNNEI. The CDR3 here is CASSEIGGDKTGSGNTIYF. As DNA, the CDR3 is TGTGCCAGCAGTGAAATAGGGGGCGATAAAACGGGCTCTGGAAACACCATATATTTT.

This clone was observed a few times. CDR3 sequence (DNA): TGTGCCAGCAGTTCCGGGACAGGGTTTGCAGATACGCAGTATTTT. Its translation: CASSSGTGFADTQYF. The chain combines TRBV28 with TRBJ2-3; the match to TRBD1 covers 9 bases. The CDR3 extends over 15 amino acids. The germline CDR1 and CDR2 sequences are MDHEN and SYDVKM. Trimming took 4 bases from V and 4 from J; bases not matched to a gene: 6.